Below, 20 T cell receptor beta chains from the same sample are listed, as sequenced in a study of blood T cell repertoires in COVID-19. Profiled with immunoSEQ multiplex PCR; TCRdb holds only in-frame clones, not every one. The table includes approximately 300,000 clones, around 90% detected once. The sample consisted of PBMCs or T cells enriched from blood (not recorded which). The receptors originated from a man between 60 and 75 years old who had recovered from COVID-19.

CDR3 sequence: CASSQEIRAGNTIYF. The CDR3 DNA follows: TGTGCCAGCAGCCAAGAAATCAGGGCTGGAAACACCATATATTTT. The chain employs TRBV3-1 (or the pseudogene TRBV3-2) and TRBJ1-3; TRBD1 might be the D (5 bases). Germline CDR1 and CDR2: LGHDT and YNNKEL (reference sequence). The CDR3 runs to 15 residues. V lost 0 bases, J lost 2 bases, and 8 bases lay in between.

This clone showed up just once. This rearrangement joins TRBV10-3 to TRBJ1-1; 7 nucleotides align to TRBD1. V shed 10 bases, J shed 4 bases, and the junction held 9 bases outside the gene matches. The CDR3 length is 13 residues. CDR1 is ENHRY, CDR2 SYGVKD, per germline. The CDR3 DNA sequence: TGTGCCACCCTACGACAGGGATCCACTGAAGCTTTCTTT. Protein product: CATLRQGSTEAFF.

This clone was recorded a few times. The rearrangement links TRBV15 to TRBJ2-7; TRBD2 matches at 12 bases. In germline, CDR1 is LNHNV, CDR2 YYDKDF (reference sequence). V shed 5 bases and J 2 bases; nucleotides not matched to a gene: 4. There are 15 residues in the CDR3. The CDR3 sequence: CATSGGLAGPYEQYF. CDR3 in DNA: TGTGCCACCAGCGGGGGACTAGCGGGTCCCTACGAGCAGTACTTC.

The chain employs TRBV4-2 and TRBJ2-5, with D unclear. The germline V gene encodes CDR1 LGHNA and CDR2 YNFKEQ. V gave up 1 base and J gave up 5 bases, with 11 bases separating them. The CDR3 covers 14 residues. In nucleotides, the CDR3 is TGTGCCAGCAGCCAAGCTAGAGTATCGGAGACCCAGTACTTC. Its translation: CASSQARVSETQYF.

The chain combines TRBV11-3 with TRBJ1-1; 7 nucleotides align to TRBD1. The germline V gene encodes CDR1 SGHNT and CDR2 YENEEA. The CDR3 runs 12 residues. The V segment lost 4 bases and the J segment 7 bases; nucleotides outside the gene matches: 3. The CDR3 is CASSSRQGEAFF. The CDR3 region has the DNA TGTGCCAGCAGCTCCCGACAGGGTGAAGCTTTCTTT.

This rearrangement joins TRBV6-4 to TRBJ2-2; 8 bases align to TRBD2. Germline lookup yields CDR1 MRHNA and CDR2 SNTAGT. The CDR3 has 14 amino acids. Trimming took 6 bases from V and 1 from J; bases not matched to a gene: 1. The CDR3 is CASRSGGNTGELFF. Written as DNA, the CDR3 is TGTGCCAGCAGGAGCGGGGGGAACACCGGGGAGCTGTTTTTT.

The chain employs TRBV18 and TRBJ1-4, with unresolved D. This CDR3 is 14 amino acids long. Germline V CDR1 and CDR2: KGHSH, LQKENI. V was trimmed by 4 bases and J by 0 bases, leaving 6 bases between them. CDR3 protein: CASSLVATNEKLFF. The CDR3 coding sequence is TGTGCCAGCTCACTAGTCGCAACTAATGAAAAACTGTTTTTT.

The sample holds one count of this clone. The V call is TRBV29-1, the J call TRBJ2-3, with 7 bases fitting TRBD2. This CDR3 comprises 16 residues. Germline values: CDR1 SQVTM, CDR2 ANQGSEA. The V and J ends lost 5 bases and 2 bases, in that order; junction bases with no gene match: 13. The chain's CDR3 is CSVLGKRGDYTDTQYF. DNA for the CDR3: TGCAGCGTTCTAGGAAAACGGGGGGACTACACAGATACGCAGTATTTT.

CDR3: CASSYGRGLETQYF. The CDR3 DNA reads TGCGCCAGCAGCTACGGCAGGGGATTGGAGACCCAGTACTTC. The rearrangement joins TRBV5-1 to TRBJ2-5, with D perhaps TRBD1 (6 bases). Trimming took 3 bases from V and 5 from J, leaving 14 bases between them. Germline V gene sequence: CDR1 SGHRS, CDR2 YFSETQ. This CDR3 comprises 14 residues.

The V call is TRBV6-5, the J call TRBJ1-2, with D perhaps TRBD1 (6 bases). Trimming took 10 bases from V and 4 from J, leaving 22 bases between them. The CDR3 has 15 amino acids. CDR1 is MNHEY, CDR2 SVGAGI, per germline. The CDR3 protein is CATELGGALGYGYTF. CDR3 coding DNA: TGTGCCACCGAATTGGGGGGGGCGTTAGGCTATGGCTACACCTTC.

The chain couples TRBV11-3 to TRBJ2-7; 7 bases agree with TRBD1. Germline CDR1 and CDR2: SGHNT and YENEEA. V was pared by 5 bases and J by 7 bases, with 5 bases of the junction left unmatched. CDR3 length: 12 residues. CDR3 sequence reads: CASSQDREEQYF. DNA for the CDR3: TGTGCCAGCAGCCAAGACAGGGAGGAGCAGTACTTC.

The chain's CDR3 is CASSRDSYNSPLHF. CDR3 nucleotides: TGTGCCAGCAGCCGGGACTCGTATAATTCACCCCTCCACTTT. V is TRBV7-2 and J is TRBJ1-6, with D possibly TRBD1 on 5 matching bases. Trimming removed 5 bases from V and 4 bases from J, with 9 bases in between. Germline V gene data show CDR1 as SGHTA and CDR2 as FQGNSA. CDR3 size: 14 residues.

The chain links TRBV5-4 to TRBJ1-1; D is uncertain. Germline V lookup: CDR1 SGHNT, CDR2 YYREEE (reference sequence). V dropped 4 bases and J dropped 8 bases, with 15 bases sitting between them. This CDR3 has 13 residues. This CDR3 is CASSEPPGMEAFF. As DNA, the CDR3 is TGTGCCAGCAGCGAGCCTCCGGGAATGGAAGCTTTCTTT. The full variable domain, its missing parts supplied by reference TRBV5-4 and TRBJ1-1, is ETGVTQSPTHLIKTRGQQVTLRCSSQSGHNTVSWYQQALGQGPQFIFQYYREEENGRGNFPPRFSGLQFPNYSSELNVNALELDDSALYLCASSEPPGMEAFFGQGTRLTVV.

V and J are TRBV7-3 and TRBJ2-1, with 9 positions matching TRBD2. V shed 8 bases, J shed 2 bases, and the junction held 7 bases outside the gene matches. CDR1 and CDR2 from the germline V gene are SGHTA and FQGTGA. CDR3 length: 15 residues. The CDR3 nucleotides are TGTGCCAGCTCCGAGGGCGGGGGGGCCTACAATGAGCAGTTCTTC. This codes for CASSEGGGAYNEQFF.

The table lists this clone with a count of one. Distinct nucleotide sequences in the sample also encode this CDR3. The CDR3 DNA sequence: TGTGCCAGCAGGGGTTCCAATCAGCCCCAGCATTTT. Protein sequence: CASRGSNQPQHF. The V gene is TRBV19, the J gene TRBJ1-5, with D perhaps TRBD1 (6 bases). Trimming left V 9 bases short and J 3 bases short, with 9 bases between. The CDR3 has 12 residues. Germline CDR1 and CDR2: LNHDA and SQIVND (reference sequence).

The J gene is TRBJ1-2, the V gene TRBV13; the match to TRBD1 covers 9 bases. The J segment lost 2 bases and the V segment lost 3 bases, leaving 1 base of the junction unmatched. CDR1 and CDR2 (germline): PRHDT, FYEKMQ (reference sequence). This CDR3 has 14 residues. CDR3 sequence (DNA): TGTGCCAGCAGCTTGGGGACAGGGAACTATGGCTACACCTTC. Translating gives CASSLGTGNYGYTF.

V is TRBV19 and J is TRBJ2-2; D gene ambiguous. The germline CDR1 and CDR2 sequences are LNHDA and SQIVND (reference sequence). The CDR3 extends over 16 amino acids. The ends were cut back, 5 bases at V and 1 base at J, with 14 bases in the middle. CDR3 region: CASSEFRGKNTGELFF. Written as DNA, the CDR3 is TGTGCCAGTAGTGAGTTCAGAGGAAAGAACACCGGGGAGCTGTTTTTT.

The gene calls are TRBV7-2 and TRBJ2-5; 9 bases are a match to TRBD1. Germline values: CDR1 SGHTA, CDR2 FQGNSA. V lost 2 bases to trimming and J lost 2 bases; unmatched junction nucleotides: 9. The CDR3 length is 17 residues. The CDR3 sequence: CASSLTAGQGVQETQYF. DNA of the CDR3: TGTGCCAGCAGCTTAACCGCGGGACAGGGAGTTCAAGAGACCCAGTACTTC.

This chain links TRBV5-6 with TRBJ2-3, with 9 bases lining up with TRBD2. CDR1 SGHDT and CDR2 YYEEEE come from the germline V gene. This CDR3 has 15 residues. V was clipped by 2 bases and J by 3 bases; unmatched bases: 4. CDR3 DNA sequence: TGTGCCAGCAGCTTACTAGCGGGTATGACAGATACGCAGTATTTT. Translated: CASSLLAGMTDTQYF.

The V gene is TRBV4-1, the J gene TRBJ1-5; 7 nucleotides line up with TRBD1. The CDR3 covers 14 residues. Germline lookup yields CDR1 MGHRA and CDR2 YSYEKL. The V and J ends lost 4 bases and 7 bases, in that order; junction bases with no gene match: 7. The DNA for the CDR3 is TGCGCCAGCAGCCCGCGACAGGGCGTACAGCCCCAGCATTTT. It yields the protein CASSPRQGVQPQHF.